Each of the 27 T cell receptor beta chains below was sequenced from the same sample in a study of shared clonotypes between healthy human individuals. This table comes from immunoSEQ multiplex PCR, and its TCRdb copy is limited to in-frame clones, with some not included. The data hold around 700,000 clones, with less than 80% observed a single time. The sample taken for sequencing was memory CD4+ T cells sorted from blood. Subset defined: CD45RA-negative fraction. These receptors originate from a woman aged 25 to 45 in good health.

The CDR3 region is CSIRLAGMETQYF. CDR3 DNA sequence: TGCAGCATCCGACTAGCGGGAATGGAGACCCAGTACTTC. The chain couples TRBV29-1 to TRBJ2-5; 11 positions agree with TRBD2. CDR1 is SQVTM, CDR2 ANQGSEA, per germline. Unmatched junction bases numbered 7, after V lost 8 bases and J lost 5 bases. The CDR3 spans 13 residues.

The chain couples TRBV2 to TRBJ1-2; D is possibly TRBD1 (6 bases). Germline V gives CDR1 SNHLY, CDR2 FYNNEI. V was trimmed by 6 bases and J by 1 base, leaving 15 bases between them. This CDR3 spans 15 amino acids. The CDR3 DNA sequence: TGTGCCAGCAGGTTCCGGGACAACTTTAACTATGGCTACACCTTC. This encodes CASRFRDNFNYGYTF.

V is TRBV6-1 and J is TRBJ1-4, with 9 bases that match TRBD1. CDR1 is MNHNS and CDR2 is SASEGT in the germline V gene. There are 14 residues in the CDR3. Losses at the gene ends were 4 bases for V and 4 bases for J; bases not matched to a gene: 1. Written as DNA, the CDR3 is TGTGCCAGCAGTGGACAGGGGGGTAATGAAAAACTGTTTTTT. Its translation is CASSGQGGNEKLFF.

This chain links TRBV19 with TRBJ2-1, with a possible D match to TRBD2 (5 bases). Germline V CDR1 and CDR2: LNHDA, SQIVND (reference sequence). Between the trimmed V and J ends, which lost 3 bases and 4 bases, there was a span of 13 bases. This CDR3 has 15 residues. The CDR3 loop reads CASSISGVSYNEQFF. Here the CDR3 DNA reads TGTGCCAGTAGTATCTCCGGGGTTTCTTACAATGAGCAGTTCTTC.

The chain combines TRBV19 with TRBJ1-4, with 7 bases that match TRBD1. Germline trimming cut 2 bases from V and 7 bases from J; bases unmatched to any gene: 4. The CDR3 is 14 residues long. Germline-derived CDR1 and CDR2 are LNHDA and SQIVND (reference sequence). CDR3 sequence: CASSIQGGAEKLFF. In DNA form, the CDR3 reads TGTGCCAGTAGTATACAGGGGGGGGCTGAAAAACTGTTTTTT.

This chain joins TRBV5-1 and TRBJ1-1; the D is unclear. V lost 5 bases and J 1 base, leaving 9 bases between the germline ends. Germline-derived CDR1 and CDR2 are SGHRS and YFSETQ. CDR3 length: 13 amino acids. The CDR3 DNA reads TGCGCCAGCAGAGGTAACCAGAACACTGAAGCTTTCTTT. Protein product: CASRGNQNTEAFF. The full variable domain, in which reference TRBV5-1 and TRBJ1-1 provide the parts outside the CDR3, is KAGVTQTPRYLIKTRGQQVTLSCSPISGHRSVSWYQQTPGQGLQFLFEYFSETQRNKGNFPGRFSGRQFSNSRSEMNVSTLELGDSALYLCASRGNQNTEAFFGQGTRLTVV.

The rearrangement links TRBV14 to TRBJ1-2; D gene uncertain. V was shortened by 7 bases and J by 4 bases, with 10 bases between the two germline ends. Germline loops: CDR1 SGHDN, CDR2 FVKESK. This CDR3 region has 12 residues. In nucleotides, the CDR3 is TGTGCCAGCATTGGGCAGCTCTATGGCTACACCTTC. It is translated as CASIGQLYGYTF.

J is TRBJ1-4 and V is TRBV28, with D perhaps TRBD1 (5 bases). The CDR3 loop spans 12 amino acids. V gave up 5 bases and J gave up 15 bases, with 16 bases separating them. Germline values: CDR1 MDHEN, CDR2 SYDVKM. CDR3 bases: TGTGCCAGCAGTAAGGACACAAACGTGATGTTTTTT. Its translation is CASSKDTNVMFF.

The chain couples TRBV5-5 to TRBJ2-3; no definite D call. V was clipped by 0 bases and J by 3 bases, with 8 bases between them. In germline, CDR1 is SGHKS, CDR2 YYEKEE (reference sequence). This CDR3 is 14 amino acids long. Here the CDR3 reads CASSLGDVTDTQYF. The CDR3 DNA follows: TGTGCCAGCAGCTTGGGAGACGTTACAGATACGCAGTATTTT.

This clone was counted ten times or more. CDR3 DNA: TGTGCCAGCAGCCAAGACTACACCGCAAACACCGGGGAGCTGTTTTTT. Protein sequence: CASSQDYTANTGELFF. The chain carries TRBV4-2 and TRBJ2-2; unclear D gene. The CDR3 sequence is 16 residues long. Trimming pared 0 bases from V and 2 bases from J, leaving 10 bases between. Germline assignment: CDR1 LGHNA and CDR2 YNFKEQ.

J is TRBJ2-1 and V is TRBV29-1; the D gene is possibly TRBD1 (6 bases). The V end was cut by 6 bases, the J end by 9 bases, with 21 bases between. CDR3 length: 14 residues. From germline, CDR1 is SQVTM and CDR2 ANQGSEA. CDR3 bases: TGCAGCGTACTTAGGGACACTGCGTCGGGTGAGCAGTTCTTC. Encoded protein: CSVLRDTASGEQFF.

The V and J genes are TRBV7-9 and TRBJ1-5; D not resolved. The V gene's germline CDR1 is SEHNR and CDR2 FQNEAQ (reference sequence). V was clipped by 4 bases and J by 4 bases, with 8 bases between them. CDR3 length: 13 amino acids. The DNA for the CDR3 is TGTGCCAGCAGCTCCACAGAGAATCAGCCCCAGCATTTT. This gives the protein CASSSTENQPQHF.

The J gene is TRBJ2-5, the V gene TRBV15; TRBD2 is a possible D gene (5 bases). Trimming shortened V by 4 bases and J by 4 bases, and 22 bases separated the two germline ends. The CDR3 is 17 residues long. Germline loops: CDR1 LNHNV, CDR2 YYDKDF (reference sequence). Here the CDR3 DNA reads TGTGCCACCAGCACTCCTGGAGGCGGTCCCCGTTTAGAGACCCAGTACTTC. Translation gives CATSTPGGGPRLETQYF. Full variable domain (remainder filled in from reference TRBV15 and TRBJ2-5): DAMVIQNPRYQVTQFGKPVTLSCSQTLNHNVMYWYQQKSSQAPKLLFHYYDKDFNNEADTPDNFQSRRPNTSFCFLDIRSPGLGDTAMYLCATSTPGGGPRLETQYFGPGTRLLVL.

J is TRBJ1-5 and V is TRBV2; 9 nucleotides match TRBD1. The germline V gene has CDR1 SNHLY and CDR2 FYNNEI. V lost 5 bases, J lost 6 bases, and 5 bases stayed unmatched. The CDR3 sequence is 14 residues long. This CDR3 reads CASSTGGKLQPQHF. The CDR3 nucleotides read TGTGCCAGCAGTACAGGGGGCAAGCTTCAGCCCCAGCATTTT.

This clone came up a few times. This same CDR3 is encoded by further DNA sequences in the sample. The rearrangement joins TRBV27 to TRBJ2-7; D ambiguous. Trimming cost V 5 bases and J 3 bases, with 11 bases left between them. CDR1 MNHEY and CDR2 SMNVEV come from the germline V gene (reference sequence). This CDR3 has 13 amino acids. The DNA of the CDR3 is TGTGCCAGCAGTCCACTTGACAACTACGAGCAGTACTTC. It yields the protein CASSPLDNYEQYF.

A few counts support this clone. Other DNA sequences in this specimen translate into the identical CDR3. The V call is TRBV5-1, the J call TRBJ2-1; D perhaps matches TRBD2 (5 bases). Germline assignment: CDR1 SGHRS and CDR2 YFSETQ. The length of the CDR3 is 15 residues. Trimming took off 4 bases at V and 2 bases at J, with 13 bases between the two ends. The CDR3, as DNA: TGCGCCAGCAGCCCGGACTCGGCGGCCTACAATGAGCAGTTCTTC. Translated: CASSPDSAAYNEQFF.

The chain has TRBV5-1 and TRBJ2-1; 8 bases match TRBD2. J was trimmed by 4 bases and V by 6 bases; bases with no gene match: 6. The CDR3 has 14 residues. Germline-derived CDR1 and CDR2 are SGHRS and YFSETQ. The CDR3 region has the DNA TGCGCCAGCACCGGGGGGGTCGTGTACAATGAGCAGTTCTTC. Translated: CASTGGVVYNEQFF.

This sequence joins TRBV19 and TRBJ2-1; D uncertain. The V gene's germline CDR1 is LNHDA and CDR2 SQIVND (reference sequence). The CDR3 covers 15 residues. The ends were cut back, 5 bases at V and 3 bases at J, with 14 bases in the middle. The CDR3 nucleotides read TGTGCCAGTAGTGCGCGCTCGGGTTACTACAATGAGCAGTTCTTC. Translating it yields CASSARSGYYNEQFF.

The J gene is TRBJ2-1, the V gene TRBV5-1, with 10 nucleotides matching TRBD2. Germline trimming cut 2 bases from V and 5 bases from J; bases unmatched to any gene: 1. Germline-derived CDR1 and CDR2 are SGHRS and YFSETQ. CDR3 length equals 14 residues. Written as DNA, the CDR3 is TGCGCCAGCAGCTTCGGGACTAGCGACAATGAGCAGTTCTTC. It specifies CASSFGTSDNEQFF.

Only a few counts were recorded for this clone. V gene TRBV6-1 combines with J gene TRBJ2-7, with 8 bases fitting TRBD2. CDR1 and CDR2 (germline): MNHNS, SASEGT. The CDR3 is 13 amino acids. With V trimmed by 8 bases and J by 5 bases, 8 bases remained unmatched. For the CDR3, the DNA is TGTGCCAGCTGTCTAGCGGGCGGCCACGAGCAGTACTTC. Its translation: CASCLAGGHEQYF.

The J gene is TRBJ2-2, the V gene TRBV29-1, with a tentative D call TRBD1 (6 bases). Germline CDR1 and CDR2: SQVTM and ANQGSEA. The CDR3 runs 12 residues. The ends were cut back, 6 bases at V and 4 bases at J, with 9 bases in the middle. Here the CDR3 DNA reads TGCAGCGTACAGGGACCCACCGGGGAGCTGTTTTTT. Encoded protein: CSVQGPTGELFF.

This chain links TRBV6-4 with TRBJ2-2; D unclear. CDR1 is MRHNA, CDR2 SNTAGT, per germline. The CDR3 has 19 amino acids. V was clipped by 2 bases and J by 9 bases, with 28 bases between them. CDR3 loop: CASSDTPRLVLSYSRELFF. The CDR3, as DNA: TGTGCCAGCAGTGACACTCCTAGACTCGTTCTCTCTTACTCTAGGGAGCTGTTTTTT.

The V call is TRBV10-3, the J call TRBJ2-3; TRBD1 aligns across 9 bases. In germline, CDR1 is ENHRY, CDR2 SYGVKD. Trimming cost V 6 bases and J 0 bases; bases outside gene matches: 1. This CDR3 is built from 14 residues. The CDR3 loop reads CAISGQGSTDTQYF. CDR3 bases: TGTGCCATCAGCGGACAGGGGAGCACAGATACGCAGTATTTT.

This chain joins TRBV6-4 and TRBJ2-1, with 7 bases identical to TRBD2. Trimming cost V 6 bases and J 2 bases; bases outside gene matches: 7. CDR3 length: 15 amino acids. From germline, CDR1 is MRHNA and CDR2 SNTAGT. CDR3 sequence reads: CASRKSGTPYNEQFF. In DNA form, the CDR3 reads TGTGCCAGCAGAAAGAGCGGGACCCCCTACAATGAGCAGTTCTTC.

The chain joins TRBV9 to TRBJ2-1, with D maybe TRBD2 (6 bases). The CDR3 runs to 17 residues. With 0 bases removed from V and 9 bases from J, the gap between germline ends came to 22 bases. Germline V gene lookup returns CDR1 SGDLS and CDR2 YYNGEE. This CDR3 is CASSVGGRGSRGGEQFF. In nucleotides, the CDR3 is TGTGCCAGCAGCGTAGGGGGTCGGGGGTCCCGGGGCGGTGAGCAGTTCTTC.

This chain links TRBV7-9 with TRBJ2-3; D uncertain. This CDR3 contains 12 residues. The germline V gene encodes CDR1 SEHNR and CDR2 FQNEAQ (reference sequence). V lost 0 bases to trimming and J lost 5 bases, with 3 bases between them. In DNA form, the CDR3 reads TGTGCCAGCAGCTTAGCGCGAGATACGCAGTATTTT. This encodes CASSLARDTQYF.

The chain recombines TRBV27 with TRBJ2-6, with 11 bases identical to TRBD1. The CDR3 contains 17 residues. CDR1 and CDR2 (germline): MNHEY, SMNVEV (reference sequence). V shed 6 bases, J shed 2 bases, and the junction held 6 bases outside the gene matches. The CDR3 reads CASSKDRGQAGANVLTF. The DNA for the CDR3 is TGTGCCAGCAGCAAGGACAGGGGGCAAGCTGGGGCCAACGTCCTGACTTTC.